The sequence of this T cell receptor beta chain was determined in a study of response to subunit inactivated influenza vaccine. Comment on this clonotype: Its cognate antigen is unknown.

The CDR3 runs 16 residues. The V gene end was trimmed by 4 bases and the J gene end by 5 bases; junction bases not matched to a gene: 8. TCRdb independently ran MiXCR on the RT-PCR reads; one entry per CDR3 protein. The sample yields about 610,000 distinct CDR3 sequences, 14% seen once. Notes on the study in general: A suggestion made by the authors is that each seasonal influenza vaccination recruits few new T cells.

The chain uses TRBV12-3 or TRBV12-4 and TRBJ2-5, with TRBD2 matching over 12 bases. The sequences come from PBMCs from blood, collected approximately 12 days after vaccination. The TCR originated in a man aged 45-65 years who received an inactivated influenza vaccine. CDR3 amino acids: CASSSARLAGAETQYF. In DNA, the CDR3 is TGTGCCAGCAGTTCCGCCCGACTAGCGGGAGCGGAGACCCAGTACTTC.